Listed here are 19 T cell receptor beta chains from one sample, sequenced in a study of shared clonotypes between healthy human individuals. Terminally differentiated effector memory CD45RA+ cells were excluded by CCR7 positive selection of CD45RO-negative cells. Data came from immunoSEQ multiplex PCR; TCRdb stores just in-frame clones and leaves some out. The sample has 550,000 to 750,000 clones, about 91% seen once. The specimen sequenced was naive CD8+ T cells sorted from blood. Receptors were obtained from a man younger than 40 in good health.

J is TRBJ2-5 and V is TRBV7-9, with D possibly TRBD2 on 6 matching bases. The V gene's germline CDR1 is SEHNR and CDR2 FQNEAQ (reference sequence). The CDR3 spans 15 residues. V lost 4 bases and J lost 4, with 16 bases in between. CDR3 protein: CASSSNPGSGETQYF. The CDR3 DNA reads as TGTGCCAGCAGCTCGAATCCCGGGAGTGGAGAGACCCAGTACTTC.

V gene TRBV4-1 combines with J gene TRBJ2-7; 7 nucleotides align to TRBD1. V lost 0 bases and J lost 3; bases outside the gene matches: 5. The CDR3 consists of 15 residues. Germline CDR1 MGHRA, CDR2 YSYEKL. CDR3 coding DNA: TGCGCCAGCAGCCAAGATGGCACAGGGGACTACGAGCAGTACTTC. Protein: CASSQDGTGDYEQYF.

The rearrangement links TRBV5-4 to TRBJ2-1; unclear D gene. The CDR3 contains 12 residues. V shed 5 bases and J shed 10 bases, with 13 bases lying between them. Germline CDR1 and CDR2: SGHNT and YYREEE (reference sequence). The CDR3 bases are TGTGCCAGCAGTACCGACCCCCCCGAGCAGTTCTTC. As protein: CASSTDPPEQFF.

This chain joins TRBV10-1 and TRBJ2-1; 8 bases agree with TRBD2. This CDR3 spans 14 amino acids. V trimming: 6 bases; J trimming: 0 bases; junction bases outside the gene matches: 1. The germline V gene encodes CDR1 WNHNN and CDR2 SYGVQD (reference sequence). The CDR3 spells CASSGTSSYNEQFF. The DNA of the CDR3 is TGCGCCAGCAGCGGGACTAGCTCCTACAATGAGCAGTTCTTC.

The rearrangement links TRBV5-5 to TRBJ2-7; D tentatively fits TRBD1 or TRBD2 (7 bases each). The germline V and J ends were trimmed by 5 bases and 3 bases, with 21 bases remaining between them. The CDR3 runs to 16 residues. The germline V gene has CDR1 SGHKS and CDR2 YYEKEE (reference sequence). In DNA form, the CDR3 reads TGTGCCAGCAGTACAATGACAGGGACTATCTACTACGAGCAGTACTTC. Protein: CASSTMTGTIYYEQYF. Filled out from reference TRBV5-5 and TRBJ2-7, the complete variable domain reads DAGVTQSPTHLIKTRGQQVTLRCSPISGHKSVSWYQQVLGQGPQFIFQYYEKEERGRGNFPDRFSARQFPNYSSELNVNALLLGDSALYLCASSTMTGTIYYEQYFGPGTRLTVT.

The chain employs TRBV4-1 and TRBJ2-7; TRBD1 or TRBD2 may be the D gene (5 bases each). The germline CDR1 and CDR2 sequences are MGHRA and YSYEKL. V lost 0 bases to trimming and J lost 1 base, with 10 bases between them. This CDR3 has 15 amino acids. The CDR3 spells CASSQDRGQSYEQYF. The CDR3 DNA follows: TGCGCCAGCAGCCAAGACCGGGGCCAATCCTACGAGCAGTACTTC.

J is TRBJ2-1 and V is TRBV28; D remains ambiguous. Trimming took off 6 bases at V and 0 bases at J, with 9 bases between the two ends. CDR3 length: 14 amino acids. Per the germline V gene, CDR1 is MDHEN and CDR2 is SYDVKM. The CDR3 protein is CASSLYPSYNEQFF. Here the CDR3 DNA reads TGTGCCAGCAGCCTTTATCCCTCCTACAATGAGCAGTTCTTC.

In the case of this clone: Other DNA sequences in the sample encode the same CDR3. The chain employs TRBV28 and TRBJ2-7, with 10 bases that match TRBD2. V dropped 3 bases and J dropped 5; count of bases not matched to a gene: 4. The length of the CDR3 is 14 residues. From germline, CDR1 is MDHEN and CDR2 SYDVKM. CDR3 sequence (DNA): TGTGCCAGCAGTTTTAGGCTAGCGGGAGACGAGCAGTACTTC. It codes for CASSFRLAGDEQYF.

The chain employs TRBV2 and TRBJ1-2; D uncertain. CDR1 is SNHLY, CDR2 FYNNEI, per germline. The CDR3 runs to 14 residues. V lost 3 bases and J lost 2, with 10 bases in between. The DNA of the CDR3 is TGTGCCAGCAGTGACCCACCGGTGAACTATGGCTACACCTTC. Translation gives CASSDPPVNYGYTF.

J is TRBJ2-1 and V is TRBV18; TRBD2 might be the D (6 bases). Trimming shortened V by 3 bases and J by 3 bases, and 12 bases separated the two germline ends. The CDR3 covers 15 residues. Germline assignment: CDR1 KGHSH and CDR2 LQKENI. In nucleotides, the CDR3 is TGTGCCAGCTCACCGGAGGGGAATATCTACAATGAGCAGTTCTTC. Amino acid sequence: CASSPEGNIYNEQFF. Variable domain in full (rest from reference TRBV18 and TRBJ2-1): NAGVMQNPRHLVRRRGQEARLRCSPMKGHSHVYWYRQLPEEGLKFMVYLQKENIIDESGMPKERFSAEFPKEGPSILRIQQVVRGDSAAYFCASSPEGNIYNEQFFGPGTRLTVL.

The rearrangement uses TRBV7-9 and TRBJ2-2, with TRBD2 matching over 8 bases. Germline values: CDR1 SEHNR, CDR2 FQNEAQ (reference sequence). The V gene end was trimmed by 5 bases and the J gene end by 8 bases; junction bases not matched to a gene: 10. The CDR3 length is 15 residues. The CDR3 nucleotides read TGTGCCAGCAGCCCCGAAGGGAGCGGGAGAGGGGAGCTGTTTTTT. It yields the protein CASSPEGSGRGELFF.

As for this clone: Other DNA sequences of this sample code for an identical CDR3. The chain employs TRBV28 and TRBJ1-5; no clear D. Germline loops: CDR1 MDHEN, CDR2 SYDVKM. This CDR3 contains 14 residues. V lost 2 bases and J lost 2, with 7 bases in between. The CDR3 DNA follows: TGTGCCAGCAGTTTAGGGCAGGGCAATCAGCCCCAGCATTTT. Protein sequence: CASSLGQGNQPQHF. The full variable domain, its missing parts supplied by reference TRBV28 and TRBJ1-5, is DVKVTQSSRYLVKRTGEKVFLECVQDMDHENMFWYRQDPGLGLRLIYFSYDVKMKEKGDIPEGYSVSREKKERFSLILESASTNQTSMYLCASSLGQGNQPQHFGDGTRLSIL.

The rearrangement joins TRBV5-1 to TRBJ2-1; TRBD1 or TRBD2 may be the D gene (5 bases each). Germline V lookup: CDR1 SGHRS, CDR2 YFSETQ. V gave up 4 bases and J gave up 4 bases, with 9 bases separating them. This CDR3 region has 13 residues. The CDR3 loop is CASSQEGYNEQFF. The CDR3 DNA reads as TGCGCCAGCAGCCAAGAGGGGTACAATGAGCAGTTCTTC. The whole variable domain, filled in from reference TRBV5-1 and TRBJ2-1, reads KAGVTQTPRYLIKTRGQQVTLSCSPISGHRSVSWYQQTPGQGLQFLFEYFSETQRNKGNFPGRFSGRQFSNSRSEMNVSTLELGDSALYLCASSQEGYNEQFFGPGTRLTVL.

This clone was seen a single time. The chain links TRBV18 to TRBJ2-5, with 7 bases lining up with TRBD1. The V gene's germline CDR1 is KGHSH and CDR2 LQKENI. The CDR3 has 15 amino acids. J lost 5 bases, V lost 4 bases, and 10 bases had no gene match. The CDR3 DNA is TGTGCCAGCTCACAGGGACAGCACCTGGGGGAGACCCAGTACTTC. Amino acid sequence: CASSQGQHLGETQYF.

The V gene is TRBV19, the J gene TRBJ2-1; TRBD2 is a possible D gene (6 bases). V was trimmed by 8 bases and J by 0 bases, leaving 14 bases between them. This CDR3 comprises 15 residues. In germline, CDR1 is LNHDA, CDR2 SQIVND (reference sequence). In DNA form, the CDR3 reads TGTGCCAGTGCGGGGAGACAAGGCTCCTACAATGAGCAGTTCTTC. It codes for CASAGRQGSYNEQFF. Filled out from reference TRBV19 and TRBJ2-1, the complete variable domain reads DGGITQSPKYLFRKEGQNVTLSCEQNLNHDAMYWYRQDPGQGLRLIYYSQIVNDFQKGDIAEGYSVSREKKESFPLTVTSAQKNPTAFYLCASAGRQGSYNEQFFGPGTRLTVL.

The chain links TRBV13 to TRBJ1-2; possibly TRBD1 for D (5 bases). The CDR3 length is 15 residues. V was clipped by 1 base and J by 4 bases, with 13 bases between them. Germline V gene data show CDR1 as PRHDT and CDR2 as FYEKMQ (reference sequence). CDR3 amino acids: CASSLAGSAIYGYTF. The CDR3 nucleotides read TGTGCCAGCAGCTTAGCAGGGTCGGCCATCTATGGCTACACCTTC.

This clone occurred a few times. This chain joins TRBV27 and TRBJ1-2, with unresolved D. V was clipped by 6 bases and J by 7 bases, with 15 bases between them. The CDR3 covers 13 residues. Germline loops: CDR1 MNHEY, CDR2 SMNVEV (reference sequence). CDR3 nucleotide sequence: TGTGCCAGCAGCAAGGGCCCGGCCTCTGGCTACACCTTC. Protein product: CASSKGPASGYTF.

This clone was recorded a few times. The rearrangement joins TRBV11-2 to TRBJ1-4, with D maybe TRBD1 (5 bases). Germline lookup yields CDR1 SGHAT and CDR2 FQNNGV. Trimming removed 3 bases from V and 4 bases from J, with 12 bases in between. The CDR3 spans 15 residues. CDR3 nucleotide sequence: TGTGCCAGCAGCTTGCCGGGACTTATTAATGAAAAACTGTTTTTT. Translation gives CASSLPGLINEKLFF.

The chain employs TRBV28 and TRBJ2-5; D might be TRBD1 (6 bases). Trimming took 4 bases from V and 3 from J, leaving 15 bases between them. CDR3 length equals 15 residues. Germline V gene data show CDR1 as MDHEN and CDR2 as SYDVKM. CDR3 coding DNA: TGTGCCAGCAGTTCCATCCAGAGGGGGAAAGAGACCCAGTACTTC. Protein product: CASSSIQRGKETQYF.